There are many counts of the clone carrying this T cell receptor (beta chain). As yet, its antigen is unknown. V was clipped by 8 bases and J by 1 base; unmatched bases: 4. The CDR3 is 14 residues long. Four PCR rounds used nested alpha and beta constant region primers plus the SP2 primer. Alpha and beta constant region primers primed reverse transcription for blood and skin samples. TCRdb recomputed calls from the 5' RACE reads with MiXCR, one row per CDR3 protein. The sample lists tens of thousands of distinct CDR3 sequences, more than 6% occurring once. An oligonucleotide containing a UMI was ligated to the 3' end of TCR cDNA. Adult healthy volunteers gave 2.5 ml peripheral blood for whole-blood RNA. Input was about 1 to 1,100 ng of DNase-treated total RNA without cell sorting. The data stem from a study of naive and memory T cell subsets. Study conclusions and caveats: Potentially, T cell activation and differentiation skew this RNA-based measurement.

The TCR was taken from a female donor in good health. The rearrangement uses TRBV12-3 or TRBV12-4 and TRBJ1-3; 8 bases are shared with TRBD1. The CDR3 is CASSRTGSGNTIYF. The CDR3 bases are TGTGCCAGCTCCCGGACAGGGTCTGGAAACACCATATATTTT.